This TCR beta chain is drawn from a study of shared clonotypes between healthy human individuals. Study-level points and caveats: Against clonotypes common to all four donors, non-shared ones had lower generation probabilities.

Sequencing used immunoSEQ multiplex PCR; TCRdb keeps in-frame clones, though not all of them. The sample includes roughly 590,000 clones, roughly 95% of them seen just once. It was CD45RO-negative cells, positively selected for CCR7, that made up naive CD8 cells, with terminally differentiated effector memory CD45RA+ cells excluded. For this clone: Its antigen is unidentified.

From germline, CDR1 is SGDLS and CDR2 YYNGEE. The CDR3 has 15 amino acids. V shed 4 bases and J 1 base; nucleotides not matched to a gene: 4. The chain uses TRBV9 and TRBJ2-2; 7 bases agree with TRBD1. The TCR sequence derives from a woman aged 30 to 39 in good health. Sequenced material: naive CD8+ T cells sorted from blood. The CDR3 protein is CASSTRQGNTGELFF. CDR3 DNA: TGTGCCAGCAGCACACGACAGGGGAACACCGGGGAGCTGTTTTTT.